This TCR beta chain was identified during a study of Tregs in tolerant kidney transplant recipients. Study-wide findings and caveats: No direct test of biological reproducibility was done here.

The CDR3 is made up of 15 amino acids. Germline V gene data show CDR1 as ENHRY and CDR2 as SYGVKD. Trimming pared 4 bases from V and 1 base from J, leaving 13 bases between. In the case of this clone: What it recognizes is unknown. The read ends 3 residues shy of where the CDR3 ends; the end is completed using the germline J gene.

The nonmyeloablative bone marrow transplants came from related graft donors, with transient mixed chimerism. Thawed PBMCs were FACS-sorted into unstimulated CD4+CD25+CD127- regulatory T cells, CD4+CD25- non-regulatory cells, CD4 and CD8 cells. Libraries were prepared by immunoSEQ multiplex PCR; TCRdb keeps only in-frame clonotypes and omits some of them. This sample contains about 16,000 clones. Source: CD4+ T cells from blood (PBMCs), taken 12 months after the transplant. This sequence was found in a human patient who received a combined kidney and bone marrow transplant. A subset of T cells may come from the graft donor. This chain connects TRBV10-3 to TRBJ1-1; the D gene is possibly TRBD1 (5 bases). CDR3 sequence reads: CAISGRLGQNTEAFF. CDR3 bases read: TGTGCCATCAGTGGTCGTTTAGGACAGAACACTGAA.